This T cell receptor beta chain was identified during a study of cytomegalovirus exposure and HLA in healthy donors. Germline loops: CDR1 SGHNT, CDR2 YYREEE (reference sequence). With V trimmed by 4 bases and J by 2 bases, 6 bases remained unmatched. The CDR3 length is 15 residues. About this clone itself: Its antigen is unidentified. Other DNA sequences from this sample encode an identical CDR3 as well.

The PCR used 60 Vbeta and 13 Jbeta primers. Sequencing used immunoSEQ multiplex PCR; TCRdb keeps in-frame clones, though not all of them. The table shows tens of thousands of clones, with 78% occurring only once. Study results and caveats: CMV serostatus was the only immune exposure information that was available. Relative to the approximately 670-donor mean, N-insertions were reportedly fewer in an Asian-associated ancestry cluster in a later analysis. A few V segments could not be told apart, such as TRBV6-2 and TRBV6-3, and were left out.

Sequencing used PBMCs. The V and J genes are TRBV5-4 and TRBJ2-5; 9 nucleotides match TRBD2. The sequence was collected from a man aged 35 to 55 in good health and CMV-seronegative. The DNA of the CDR3 is TGTGCCAGCAGCCTACCGCGGGGGGGACAAGAGACCCAGTACTTC. Translated, it gives CASSLPRGGQETQYF.